The next 11 T cell receptor beta chains were all read from a single sample in a study of blood T cell repertoires in COVID-19. Clones were sequenced by immunoSEQ multiplex PCR, and TCRdb holds only the in-frame ones, with some missing. This sample carries approximately 260,000 clones, about 79% of them seen once, and the ten largest clones take over 7.5%. The source material was peripheral blood. The receptors shown here come from a woman over 75 with acute or convalescent COVID-19.

The table lists this clone with a count of one. The chain joins TRBV13 to TRBJ2-1, with 11 bases identical to TRBD2. CDR3 size: 21 residues. CDR1 is PRHDT, CDR2 FYEKMQ, per germline (reference sequence). Trimming at V came to 1 base and at J to 7 bases, leaving 21 bases not matched to a gene. The CDR3 loop is CASSLARTTASGGPRENEQFF. The DNA for the CDR3 is TGTGCCAGCAGCTTAGCGCGTACGACGGCTAGCGGGGGGCCCAGGGAGAATGAGCAGTTCTTC.

The genes are TRBV5-4 and TRBJ1-4; D call uncertain. CDR1 and CDR2 from the germline V gene are SGHNT and YYREEE (reference sequence). This CDR3 is 19 amino acids long. Deletions cut 4 bases from V and 0 bases from J, with 22 bases between. DNA for the CDR3: TGTGCCAGCAGCCCCGCCCCGAATGTACCACTCGCAACTAATGAAAAACTGTTTTTT. It codes for CASSPAPNVPLATNEKLFF.

This chain connects TRBV27 to TRBJ2-1; 12 bases align to TRBD2. The CDR3 has 14 amino acids. Per the germline V gene, CDR1 is MNHEY and CDR2 is SMNVEV (reference sequence). After removal of 6 bases from V and 7 bases from J, the junction contained 4 bases not matched to a gene. CDR3 amino acids: CASRTSGGVNEQFF. DNA of the CDR3: TGTGCCAGCAGGACTAGCGGGGGAGTGAATGAGCAGTTCTTC.

V gene TRBV12-5 combines with J gene TRBJ1-6; no definite D call. Trimming took off 5 bases at V and 7 bases at J, with 12 bases between the two ends. The germline V gene has CDR1 LGHNT and CDR2 FRNRAP. The CDR3 is 14 amino acids. This CDR3 is CASGLGRENSPLHF. The DNA for the CDR3 is TGTGCTAGTGGTCTTGGACGGGAGAATTCACCCCTCCACTTT.

Only one count was recorded for this clone. The chain combines TRBV10-3 with TRBJ2-2; TRBD1 might be the D (6 bases). The V end was cut by 11 bases, the J end by 7 bases, with 23 bases between. Germline assignment: CDR1 ENHRY and CDR2 SYGVKD. CDR3 size: 15 residues. The CDR3 bases are TGTGCCTCCAAGGGTCCAGGGGACGATCACGGGGAGCTGTTTTTT. Residues: CASKGPGDDHGELFF.

The V gene is TRBV4-2, the J gene TRBJ2-5, with unresolved D. This CDR3 region has 19 residues. CDR1 and CDR2 (germline): LGHNA, YNFKEQ. Trimming removed 0 bases from V and 1 base from J, with 21 bases in between. CDR3 loop: CASSQDRLRNTPLQETQYF. CDR3 DNA sequence: TGTGCCAGCAGCCAAGATCGGCTGAGGAACACCCCTCTCCAAGAGACCCAGTACTTC.

J is TRBJ2-1 and V is TRBV15; D is uncertain. The CDR3 is 13 amino acids. V was pared by 2 bases and J by 6 bases, with 8 bases between. Germline V gene data show CDR1 as LNHNV and CDR2 as YYDKDF (reference sequence). The chain's CDR3 is CATSRQHVNEQFF. The CDR3 DNA sequence: TGTGCCACCAGCAGACAACACGTCAATGAGCAGTTCTTC.

This chain links TRBV18 with TRBJ2-1; 10 bases agree with TRBD1. The CDR3 runs to 15 residues. V trimming: 1 base; J trimming: 9 bases; junction bases outside the gene matches: 6. CDR1 KGHSH and CDR2 LQKENI come from the germline V gene. As DNA, the CDR3 is TGTGCCAGCTCACCACGACAGGGGGCGAGCATTGAGCAGTTCTTC. Its translation is CASSPRQGASIEQFF.

The V call is TRBV6-5, the J call TRBJ1-1; D is unresolved. Germline CDR1 and CDR2: MNHEY and SVGAGI. The CDR3 covers 12 residues. Trimming stripped 7 bases from V and 1 base from J, with 7 bases between. The CDR3 DNA sequence: TGTGCCAGCACCACCGGGAACACTGAAGCTTTCTTT. The encoded protein is CASTTGNTEAFF.

This clone was seen a handful of times. The gene calls are TRBV3-1 (or the pseudogene TRBV3-2) and TRBJ1-5, with no clear D. This CDR3 contains 15 residues. Per the germline V gene, CDR1 is LGHDT and CDR2 is YNNKEL (reference sequence). Trimming pared 0 bases from V and 4 bases from J, leaving 10 bases between. In DNA, the CDR3 is TGTGCCAGCAGCCAAGACGGGAGGAAGAATCAGCCCCAGCATTTT. Translating it yields CASSQDGRKNQPQHF.

This clone was found a few times. The V gene is TRBV18, the J gene TRBJ1-3; TRBD1 is a possible D gene (6 bases). The CDR3 sequence is 18 residues long. Trimming shortened V by 2 bases and J by 0 bases, and 17 bases separated the two germline ends. Germline CDR1 KGHSH, CDR2 LQKENI. CDR3 sequence reads: CASSPTGQGKGSGNTIYF. DNA for the CDR3: TGTGCCAGCTCACCAACGGGACAAGGGAAGGGCTCTGGAAACACCATATATTTT.